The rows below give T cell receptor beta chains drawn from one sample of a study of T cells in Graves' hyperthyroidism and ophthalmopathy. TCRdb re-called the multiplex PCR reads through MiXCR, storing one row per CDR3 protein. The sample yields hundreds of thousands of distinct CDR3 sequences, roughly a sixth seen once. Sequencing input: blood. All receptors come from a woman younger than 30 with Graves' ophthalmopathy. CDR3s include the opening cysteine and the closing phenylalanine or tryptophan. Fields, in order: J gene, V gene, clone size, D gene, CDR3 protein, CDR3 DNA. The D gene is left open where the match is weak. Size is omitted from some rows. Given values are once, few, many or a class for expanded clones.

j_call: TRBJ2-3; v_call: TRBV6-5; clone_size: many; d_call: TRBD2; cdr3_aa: CASSYEGLGADTQYF; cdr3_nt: TGTGCCAGCAGTTACGAGGGACTAGGGGCAGATACGCAGTATTTT
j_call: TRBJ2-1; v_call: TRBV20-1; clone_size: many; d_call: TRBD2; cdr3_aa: CSASWRGDPPHEQFF; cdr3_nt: TGCAGTGCTAGCTGGCGGGGGGACCCTCCCCATGAGCAGTTCTTC
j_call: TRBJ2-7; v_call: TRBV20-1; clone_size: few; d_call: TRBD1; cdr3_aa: CSASQTGAAYEQYF; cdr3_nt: TGCAGTGCTAGTCAAACAGGGGCAGCCTACGAGCAGTACTTC
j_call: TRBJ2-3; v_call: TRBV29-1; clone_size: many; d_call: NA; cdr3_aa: CSALSFSTDTQYF; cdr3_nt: TGCAGCGCCCTGTCCTTTAGCACAGATACGCAGTATTTT
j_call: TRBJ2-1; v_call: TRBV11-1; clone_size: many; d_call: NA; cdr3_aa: CASSLKGGRNEQFF; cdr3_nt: TGTGCCAGCAGCTTAAAGGGGGGGCGGAATGAGCAGTTCTTC
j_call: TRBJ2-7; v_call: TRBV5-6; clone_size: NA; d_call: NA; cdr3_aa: CASSPGLQSREQYF; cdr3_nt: TGTGCCAGCAGCCCTGGACTCCAATCTAGGGAGCAGTACTTC
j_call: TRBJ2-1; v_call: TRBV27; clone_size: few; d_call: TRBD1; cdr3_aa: CASSLQGPGGNEQFF; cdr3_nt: TGTGCCAGCAGTTTACAGGGCCCAGGGGGCAATGAGCAGTTCTTC
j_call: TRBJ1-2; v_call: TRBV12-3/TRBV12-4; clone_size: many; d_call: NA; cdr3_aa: CASSTDRLSYGYTF; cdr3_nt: TGTGCCAGCAGCACTGACAGGCTCTCCTATGGCTACACCTTC
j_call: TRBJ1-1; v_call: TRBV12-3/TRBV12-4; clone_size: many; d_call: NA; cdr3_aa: CASSLGQGMNTEAFF; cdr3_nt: TGTGCCAGCAGTTTGGGGCAGGGCATGAACACTGAAGCTTTCTTT
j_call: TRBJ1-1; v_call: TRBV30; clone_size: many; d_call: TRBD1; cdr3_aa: CASYPGQGAGEAFF; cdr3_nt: TGTGCCTCCTATCCGGGACAGGGGGCAGGAGAAGCTTTCTTT
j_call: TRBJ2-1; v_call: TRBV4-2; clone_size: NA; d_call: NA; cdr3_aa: CASSPWARESSYNEQFF; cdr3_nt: TGTGCCAGCAGCCCCTGGGCTAGGGAGAGCTCCTACAATGAGCAGTTCTTC
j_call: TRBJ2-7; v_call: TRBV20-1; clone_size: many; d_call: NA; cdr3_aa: CSARERATALGEQYF; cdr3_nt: TGCAGTGCTAGAGAGCGTGCGACAGCCCTGGGGGAGCAGTACTTC
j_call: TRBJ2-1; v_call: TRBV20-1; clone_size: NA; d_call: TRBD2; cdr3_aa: CSANGAGGLSSYNEQFF; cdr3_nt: TGCAGTGCGAACGGAGCGGGGGGGCTGAGCTCCTACAATGAGCAGTTCTTC
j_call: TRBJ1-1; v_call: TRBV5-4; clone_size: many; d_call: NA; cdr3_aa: CASSLVERSAEAFF; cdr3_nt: TGTGCCAGCAGCTTGGTCGAACGGAGCGCTGAAGCTTTCTTT
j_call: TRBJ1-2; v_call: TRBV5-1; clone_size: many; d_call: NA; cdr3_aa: CASSLGGSNGYTF; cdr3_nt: TGCGCCAGCAGCTTGGGAGGGAGTAACGGCTACACCTTC
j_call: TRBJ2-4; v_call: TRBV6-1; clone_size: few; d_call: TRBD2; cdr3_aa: CASSPGLAAKNIQYF; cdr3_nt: TGTGCCAGCAGTCCGGGACTAGCGGCCAAAAACATTCAGTACTTC
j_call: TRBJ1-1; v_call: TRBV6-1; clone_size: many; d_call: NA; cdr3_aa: CASYGVAYDTEAFF; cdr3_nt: TGTGCCAGTTACGGGGTAGCTTACGACACTGAAGCTTTCTTT
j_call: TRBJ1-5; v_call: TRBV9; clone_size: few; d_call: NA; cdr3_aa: CASSVGTGNQPQHF; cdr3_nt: TGTGCCAGCAGCGTAGGAACGGGCAATCAGCCCCAGCATTTT
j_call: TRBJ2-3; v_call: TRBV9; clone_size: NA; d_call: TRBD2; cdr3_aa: CASSPGAGGSADTQYF; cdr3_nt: TGTGCCAGCAGCCCTGGAGCGGGGGGTAGCGCAGATACGCAGTATTTT
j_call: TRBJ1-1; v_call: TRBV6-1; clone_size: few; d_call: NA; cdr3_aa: CASSERSWYGYTEAFF; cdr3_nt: TGTGCCAGCAGTGAAAGGTCGTGGTACGGGTACACTGAAGCTTTCTTT
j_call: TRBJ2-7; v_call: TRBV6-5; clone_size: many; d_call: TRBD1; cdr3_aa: CASSYPGQGVYEQYF; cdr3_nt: TGTGCCAGCAGTTATCCGGGACAGGGAGTCTACGAGCAGTACTTC
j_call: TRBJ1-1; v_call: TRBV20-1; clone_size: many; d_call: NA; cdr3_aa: CSARETTNTEAFF; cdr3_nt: TGCAGTGCTAGAGAGACTACGAACACTGAAGCTTTCTTT
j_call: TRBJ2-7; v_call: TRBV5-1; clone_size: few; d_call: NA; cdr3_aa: CASSLEPRDYEQYF; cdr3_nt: TGCGCCAGCAGCTTGGAGCCCAGGGACTACGAGCAGTACTTC
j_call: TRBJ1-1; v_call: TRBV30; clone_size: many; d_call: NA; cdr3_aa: CAWSASGTEAFF; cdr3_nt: TGTGCCTGGAGTGCCAGTGGCACTGAAGCTTTCTTT
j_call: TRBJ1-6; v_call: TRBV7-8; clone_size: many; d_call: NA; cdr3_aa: CASSLEQGGSPLHF; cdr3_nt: TGTGCCAGCAGCTTAGAACAGGGAGGTTCACCCCTCCACTTT
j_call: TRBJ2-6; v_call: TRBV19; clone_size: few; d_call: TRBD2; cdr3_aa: CASSMGGVSGANVLTF; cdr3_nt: TGTGCCAGTAGTATGGGAGGGGTATCTGGGGCCAACGTCCTGACTTTC
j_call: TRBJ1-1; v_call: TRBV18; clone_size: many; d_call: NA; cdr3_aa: CASSPIRGTEAFF; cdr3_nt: TGTGCCAGCTCACCAATCAGGGGTACTGAAGCTTTCTTT
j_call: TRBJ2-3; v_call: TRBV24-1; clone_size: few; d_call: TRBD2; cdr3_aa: CATSDPGLVADTQYF; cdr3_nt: TGTGCCACCAGTGACCCCGGACTAGTCGCAGATACGCAGTATTTT
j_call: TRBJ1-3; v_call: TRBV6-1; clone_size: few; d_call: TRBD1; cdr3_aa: CASKTGQGANTIYF; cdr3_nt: TGTGCCAGCAAAACGGGACAGGGTGCAAACACCATATATTTT
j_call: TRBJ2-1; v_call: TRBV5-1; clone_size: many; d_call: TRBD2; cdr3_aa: CASRVVAGSNEQFF; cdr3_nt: TGCGCCAGCAGGGTAGTAGCGGGCAGCAATGAGCAGTTCTTC
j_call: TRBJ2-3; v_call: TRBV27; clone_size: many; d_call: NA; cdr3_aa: CASSFGAASTDTQYF; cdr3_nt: TGTGCCAGCAGTTTTGGAGCGGCTAGCACAGATACGCAGTATTTT
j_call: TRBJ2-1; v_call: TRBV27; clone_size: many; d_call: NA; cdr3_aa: CASSLDGRSSYNEQFF; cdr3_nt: TGTGCCAGCAGTTTAGACGGCCGGAGCTCCTACAATGAGCAGTTCTTC
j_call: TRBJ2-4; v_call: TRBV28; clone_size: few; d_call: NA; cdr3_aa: CASSKIRGAGNIQYF; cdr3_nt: TGTGCCAGCAGTAAAATACGGGGGGCAGGAAACATTCAGTACTTC
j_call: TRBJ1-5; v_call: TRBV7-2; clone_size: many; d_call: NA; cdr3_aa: CASSLTGQLNQPQHF; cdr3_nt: TGTGCCAGCAGCTTAACAGGACAGTTGAATCAGCCCCAGCATTTT
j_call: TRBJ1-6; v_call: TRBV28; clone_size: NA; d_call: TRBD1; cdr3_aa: CASSLSLQGNSPLHF; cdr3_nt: TGTGCCAGCAGTTTAAGTCTACAGGGGAATTCACCCCTCCACTTT
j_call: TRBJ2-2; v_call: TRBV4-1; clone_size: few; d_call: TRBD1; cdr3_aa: CASSQTGGRLTGELFF; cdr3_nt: TGCGCCAGCAGCCAAACAGGGGGCCGATTAACCGGGGAGCTGTTTTTT
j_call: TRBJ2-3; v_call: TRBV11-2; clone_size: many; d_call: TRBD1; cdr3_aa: CASSLLRGGNTQYF; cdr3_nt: TGTGCCAGCAGCTTACTAAGAGGGGGCAATACGCAGTATTTT
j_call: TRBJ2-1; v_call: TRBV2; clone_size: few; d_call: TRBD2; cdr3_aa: CALAGGLDEQFF; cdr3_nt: TGTGCCCTAGCGGGGGGGTTGGATGAGCAGTTCTTC
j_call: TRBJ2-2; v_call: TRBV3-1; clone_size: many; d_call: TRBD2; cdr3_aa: CASSQDYSGATGELFF; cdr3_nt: TGTGCCAGCAGCCAAGATTACAGCGGGGCCACCGGGGAGCTGTTTTTT
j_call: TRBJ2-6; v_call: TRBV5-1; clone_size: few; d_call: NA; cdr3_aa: CASSLGFLGGLGTGANVLTF; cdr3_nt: TGCGCCAGCAGCTTGGGATTCTTGGGGGGACTTGGGACTGGGGCCAACGTCCTGACTTTC
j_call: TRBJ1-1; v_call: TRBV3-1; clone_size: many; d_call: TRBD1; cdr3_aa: CASSQSYRGPWGTEAFF; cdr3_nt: TGTGCCAGCAGCCAAAGTTACAGGGGGCCGTGGGGCACTGAAGCTTTCTTT
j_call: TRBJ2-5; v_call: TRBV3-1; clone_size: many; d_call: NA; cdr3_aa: CASSHFMQETQYF; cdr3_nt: TGTGCCAGCAGCCACTTTATGCAAGAGACCCAGTACTTC
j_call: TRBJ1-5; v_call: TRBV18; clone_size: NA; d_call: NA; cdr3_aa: CASSRDKNQPQHF; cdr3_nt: TGTGCCAGCTCACGGGACAAAAATCAGCCCCAGCATTTT
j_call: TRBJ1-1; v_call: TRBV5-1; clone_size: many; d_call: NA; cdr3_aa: CASSLAPGNTEAFF; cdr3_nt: TGCGCCAGCAGCTTGGCCCCGGGCAACACTGAAGCTTTCTTT
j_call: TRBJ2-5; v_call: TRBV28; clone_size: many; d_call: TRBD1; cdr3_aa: CASRPHPRDRGPTQYF; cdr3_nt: TGTGCCAGCAGACCACATCCCCGGGACAGGGGACCGACCCAGTACTTC
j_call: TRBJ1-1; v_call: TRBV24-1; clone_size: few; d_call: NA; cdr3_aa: CATSYGAEAFF; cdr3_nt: TGTGCCACCAGTTACGGGGCTGAAGCTTTCTTT
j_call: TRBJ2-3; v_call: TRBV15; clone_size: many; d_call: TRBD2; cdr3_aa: CATSTGSSGSDTQYF; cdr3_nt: TGTGCCACCAGCACCGGATCTAGCGGGAGTGATACGCAGTATTTT
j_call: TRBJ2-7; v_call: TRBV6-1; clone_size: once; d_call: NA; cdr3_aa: CASSESVVGYEQYF; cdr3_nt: TGTGCCAGCAGTGAGTCGGTGGTGGGCTACGAGCAGTACTTC
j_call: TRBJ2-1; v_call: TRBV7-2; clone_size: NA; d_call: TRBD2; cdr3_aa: CASSAGGRNEQFF; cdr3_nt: TGTGCCAGCAGTGCGGGAGGGAGGAATGAGCAGTTCTTC
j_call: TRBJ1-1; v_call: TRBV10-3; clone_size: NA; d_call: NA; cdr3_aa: CAISESQGPRNIEAFF; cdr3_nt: TGTGCCATCAGTGAGTCCCAGGGACCTCGGAACATTGAAGCTTTCTTT
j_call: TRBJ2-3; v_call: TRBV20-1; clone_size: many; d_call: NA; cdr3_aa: CSALLIGRSTDTQYF; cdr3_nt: TGCAGTGCCCTATTGATAGGGCGTAGCACAGATACGCAGTATTTT
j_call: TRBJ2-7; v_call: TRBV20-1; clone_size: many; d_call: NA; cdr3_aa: CSATTGTLGYEQYF; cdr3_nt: TGCAGTGCTACCACCGGGACCCTGGGCTACGAGCAGTACTTC
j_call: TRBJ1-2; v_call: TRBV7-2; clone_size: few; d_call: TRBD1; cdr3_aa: CASSSTGTYGYTF; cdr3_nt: TGTGCCAGCAGCTCGACAGGGACCTATGGCTACACCTTC
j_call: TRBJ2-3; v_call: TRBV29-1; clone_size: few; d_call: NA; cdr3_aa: CSIPGRPRTDTQYF; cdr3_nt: TGCAGCATCCCGGGGAGACCCCGCACAGATACGCAGTATTTT
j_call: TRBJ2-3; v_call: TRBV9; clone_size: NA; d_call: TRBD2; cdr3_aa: CASSVDLLLAGTDTQYF; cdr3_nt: TGTGCCAGCAGCGTAGATTTGCTACTAGCGGGCACAGATACGCAGTATTTT